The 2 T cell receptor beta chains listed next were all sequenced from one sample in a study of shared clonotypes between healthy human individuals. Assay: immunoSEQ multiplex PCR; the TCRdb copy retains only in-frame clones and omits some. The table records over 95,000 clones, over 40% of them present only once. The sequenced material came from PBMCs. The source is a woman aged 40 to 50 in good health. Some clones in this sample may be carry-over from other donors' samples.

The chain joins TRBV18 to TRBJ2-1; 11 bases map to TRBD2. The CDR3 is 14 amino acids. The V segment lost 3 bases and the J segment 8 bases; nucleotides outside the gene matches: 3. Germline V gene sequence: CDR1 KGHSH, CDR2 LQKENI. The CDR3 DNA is TGTGCCAGCTCACCGACTAGCGGGAACCATGAGCAGTTCTTC. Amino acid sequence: CASSPTSGNHEQFF.

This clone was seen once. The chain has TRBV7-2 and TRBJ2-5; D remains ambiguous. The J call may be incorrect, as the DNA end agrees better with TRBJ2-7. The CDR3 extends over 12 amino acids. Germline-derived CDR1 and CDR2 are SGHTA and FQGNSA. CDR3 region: CASSFIGYEQYF. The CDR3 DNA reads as TGTGCCAGCAGCTTTATAGGTTACGAGCAGTACTTC.